Sequencing of this TCR beta chain was carried out in a study of T cell responses to AZD1222 COVID-19 vaccine. The table came from immunoSEQ multiplex PCR; TCRdb's copy has only in-frame clones and leaves some out. The table has 65,000 to 95,000 clones, around 83% seen once; the top ten hold about 13%. This CDR3 is built from 15 residues. The ends were cut back, 6 bases at V and 4 bases at J, with 13 bases in the middle. From germline, CDR1 is MDHEN and CDR2 SYDVKM. The sequence was collected from an adult in good health. The chain employs TRBV28 and TRBJ1-6; unclear D gene. Sequenced here: peripheral blood, sampled on day 0 of AZD1222 vaccination. The CDR3 sequence: CASRRVMGYNSPLHF. DNA of the CDR3: TGTGCCAGCAGAAGGGTGATGGGGTATAATTCACCCCTCCACTTT.